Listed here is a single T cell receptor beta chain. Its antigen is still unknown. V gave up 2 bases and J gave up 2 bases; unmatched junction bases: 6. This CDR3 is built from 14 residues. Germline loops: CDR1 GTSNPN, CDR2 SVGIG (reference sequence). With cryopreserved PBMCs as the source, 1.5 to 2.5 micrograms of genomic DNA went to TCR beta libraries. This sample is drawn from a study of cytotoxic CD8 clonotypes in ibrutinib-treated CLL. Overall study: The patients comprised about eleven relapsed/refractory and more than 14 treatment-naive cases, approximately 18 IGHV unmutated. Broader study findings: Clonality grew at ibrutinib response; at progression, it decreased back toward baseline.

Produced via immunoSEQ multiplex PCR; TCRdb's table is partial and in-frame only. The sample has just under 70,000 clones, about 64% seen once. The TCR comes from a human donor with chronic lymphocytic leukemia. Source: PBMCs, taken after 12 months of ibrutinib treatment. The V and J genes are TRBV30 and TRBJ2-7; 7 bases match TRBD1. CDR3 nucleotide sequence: TGTGCCTGGAGTTACGGGACAGAAACCTACGAGCAGTACTTC. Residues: CAWSYGTETYEQYF.